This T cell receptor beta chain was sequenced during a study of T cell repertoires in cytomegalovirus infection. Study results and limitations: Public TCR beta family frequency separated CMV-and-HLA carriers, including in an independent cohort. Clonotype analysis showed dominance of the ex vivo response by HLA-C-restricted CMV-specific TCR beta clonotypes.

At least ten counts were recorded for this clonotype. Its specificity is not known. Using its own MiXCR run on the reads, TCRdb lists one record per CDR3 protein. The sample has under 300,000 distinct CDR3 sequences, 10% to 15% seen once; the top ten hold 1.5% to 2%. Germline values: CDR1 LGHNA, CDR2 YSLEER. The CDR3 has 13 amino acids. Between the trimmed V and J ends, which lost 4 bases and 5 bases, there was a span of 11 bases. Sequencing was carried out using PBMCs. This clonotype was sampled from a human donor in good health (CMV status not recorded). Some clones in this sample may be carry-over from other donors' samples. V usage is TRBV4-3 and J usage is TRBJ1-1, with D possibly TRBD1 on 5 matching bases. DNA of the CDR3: TGCGCCAGCAGCCTGATGAGGGGAACTGAAGCTTTCTTT. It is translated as CASSLMRGTEAFF.